The rows below give T cell receptor beta chains drawn from one sample of a study of neurological immune-mediated disorders. TCRdb used MiXCR to reprocess the 5' RACE reads, holding one entry per CDR3 protein. The profile shows around 38,000 distinct CDR3 sequences, roughly 15% of them singletons. The specimen was CD4+ T cells from blood. All receptors derive from a woman aged 60-75 years with HTLV-1-associated myelopathy (HAM/TSP). Each CDR3 is given with its conserved first and last residue. D genes are given only for firm matches. Clone sizes are given selectively: once, few, many, or a class where the clone is expanded.

>TRBV5-1|TRBJ1-3|-|many
TGCGCCAGCAGCTTGACAGGCTCTGGAAACACCATATATTTT
CASSLTGSGNTIYF
>TRBV2|TRBJ1-1|TRBD1|-
TGTGCCAGCAGACCGGACAGGGCATATGGGAACACTGAAGCTTTCTTT
CASRPDRAYGNTEAFF
>TRBV20-1|TRBJ2-2|-|many
TGCAGTGCTAGAGATATGAGGGCGAACACCGGGGAGCTGTTTTTT
CSARDMRANTGELFF
>TRBV30|TRBJ2-3|TRBD1|many
TGTGCCGGAGACAGGGGAAACACAGATACGCAGTATTTT
CAGDRGNTDTQYF
>TRBV5-1|TRBJ2-1|TRBD1|many
TGCGCCAGCAGCTTGACTATTCAGGGGGACAGGGTGAACAATGAGCAGTTCTTC
CASSLTIQGDRVNNEQFF
>TRBV6-5|TRBJ2-1|-|many
TGTGCCAGCAGTTACTCGGGGAGGCAGGCCAGGAAAAATGAGCAGTTCTTC
CASSYSGRQARKNEQFF
>TRBV5-1|TRBJ2-7|TRBD1|many
TGCGCCAGCGGCAACAGGGGACGGGAGCAGTACTTC
CASGNRGREQYF
>TRBV7-6|TRBJ2-1|TRBD2|many
TGTGCCAGCAGCTTAGGATTAGCGGGGGGTTTTTACAATGAGCAGTTCTTC
CASSLGLAGGFYNEQFF
>TRBV2|TRBJ2-7|TRBD2|many
TGTGCCAGCAGTGAAGTAGGGGACTACTACGAGCAGTACTTC
CASSEVGDYYEQYF
>TRBV7-9|TRBJ2-2|-|many
TGTGCCAGCAGCTTAGACGCTCGCCCCGGGGAGCTGTTTTTT
CASSLDARPGELFF
>TRBV6-1|TRBJ2-3|-|-
TGTGCCAGCAGTGAAATTAATCAGGGCACAGATACGCAGTATTTT
CASSEINQGTDTQYF
>TRBV11-2|TRBJ1-1|-|many
TGTGCCAGCAGCTTAGAGCTACAGGTGAACACTGAAGCTTTCTTT
CASSLELQVNTEAFF
>TRBV20-1|TRBJ1-5|TRBD1|many
TGCAGTGCTAGAGATTGGAGGGACAGTCCTTCCAATCAGCCCCAGCATTTT
CSARDWRDSPSNQPQHF
>TRBV29-1|TRBJ2-1|-|-
TGCAGCGTTGAACCCCCTGTGGGGGGCGCGAATGAGCAGTTCTTC
CSVEPPVGGANEQFF
>TRBV12-3/TRBV12-4|TRBJ1-5|-|many
TGTGCCAGCAGTTTAACGGGGTATGGGCAGCCCCAGCATTTT
CASSLTGYGQPQHF
>TRBV3-1|TRBJ2-1|TRBD2|many
TGTGCCAGCAGCCAACTCTCCGGACTAGCGGACCACAATGAGCAGTTCTTC
CASSQLSGLADHNEQFF
>TRBV9|TRBJ2-1|-|many
TGTGCCAGCAGCGTAGTAGCGGAGGGGACATACAATGAGCAGTTCTTC
CASSVVAEGTYNEQFF
>TRBV5-1|TRBJ2-7|-|many
TGCGCCAGCAGCAGATCGGACGGAGGCTACGAGCAGTACTTC
CASSRSDGGYEQYF
>TRBV5-1|TRBJ2-1|-|many
TGCGCCAGCAGCTACCGTACTAGCTCAACAGCATACGAGCAGTTCTTC
CASSYRTSSTAYEQFF
>TRBV3-1|TRBJ1-5|-|many
TGTGCCAGCAGCCAAGGCCGGGGTCTCCAGATCAATCAGCCCCAGCATTTT
CASSQGRGLQINQPQHF
>TRBV30|TRBJ2-5|-|many
TGTGCCTGGAGTGTACAGGGCGTTCGAGAGACCCAGTACTTC
CAWSVQGVRETQYF
>TRBV5-5|TRBJ1-5|-|many
TGTGCCAGCAGCTTGACCAGCGAAATCAATCAGCCCCAGCATTTT
CASSLTSEINQPQHF
>TRBV3-1|TRBJ1-3|TRBD1|many
TGTGCCAGCAGCCAGCCCGGGACAGGGGGGATGGCCATATATTTT
CASSQPGTGGMAIYF
>TRBV12-3/TRBV12-4|TRBJ1-5|-|few
TGTGCCAGCAGTTTAGCGGCGACAAAGACCCAGCCCCAGCATTTT
CASSLAATKTQPQHF
>TRBV7-9|TRBJ1-6|-|many
TGTGCCAGCAGCCCCTCCTCGGCAGATTCACCCCTCCACTTT
CASSPSSADSPLHF
>TRBV11-2|TRBJ2-5|TRBD2|-
TGTGCCAGCAGCATCGGGACTAGCGGGGGGATGGGTGAGACCCAGTACTTC
CASSIGTSGGMGETQYF
>TRBV5-1|TRBJ2-7|-|medium-sized
TGCGCCAGCACGAGACAGGGAGGCTACGAGCAGTACTTC
CASTRQGGYEQYF
>TRBV24-1|TRBJ2-3|-|many
TGTGCCACCAGTGTGGGGGGAGTAGGAGCAGATACGCAGTATTTT
CATSVGGVGADTQYF
>TRBV29-1|TRBJ1-3|-|many
TGCAGCGTTCAGAAGATGGGCCTCTCTGGAAACACCATATATTTT
CSVQKMGLSGNTIYF
>TRBV20-1|TRBJ2-3|TRBD2|-
TGCAGTGCCCTAGCGGGGGGCAGAGATACGCAGTATTTT
CSALAGGRDTQYF
>TRBV2|TRBJ1-5|-|-
TGTTCTAGCAGTCCCGATAGCAATCAGCCCCAGCATTTT
CSSSPDSNQPQHF
>TRBV5-1|TRBJ2-1|TRBD2|many
TGCGCCAGCGATCCGGGAGGGAGGATCAATGAGCAGTTCTTC
CASDPGGRINEQFF
>TRBV20-1|TRBJ2-1|-|once
TGCAGTGCAAAAGGGACTTTTCCCTCCAATGAGCAGTTCTTC
CSAKGTFPSNEQFF
>TRBV29-1|TRBJ2-3|-|many
TGCAGCGTTGCCGGGACACCTGGGCCAGATACGCAGTATTTT
CSVAGTPGPDTQYF